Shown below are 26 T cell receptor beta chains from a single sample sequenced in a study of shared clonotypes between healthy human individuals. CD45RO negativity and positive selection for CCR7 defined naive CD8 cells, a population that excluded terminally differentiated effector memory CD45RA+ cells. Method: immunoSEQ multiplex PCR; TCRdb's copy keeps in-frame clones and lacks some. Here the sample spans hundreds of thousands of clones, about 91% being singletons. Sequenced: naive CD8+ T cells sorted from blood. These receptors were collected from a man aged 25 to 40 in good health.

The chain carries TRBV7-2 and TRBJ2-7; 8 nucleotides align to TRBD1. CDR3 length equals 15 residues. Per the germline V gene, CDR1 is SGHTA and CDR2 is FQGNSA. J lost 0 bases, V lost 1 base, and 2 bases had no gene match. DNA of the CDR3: TGTGCCAGCAGCTTAGAGGGGACAGGCTCCTACGAGCAGTACTTC. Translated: CASSLEGTGSYEQYF.

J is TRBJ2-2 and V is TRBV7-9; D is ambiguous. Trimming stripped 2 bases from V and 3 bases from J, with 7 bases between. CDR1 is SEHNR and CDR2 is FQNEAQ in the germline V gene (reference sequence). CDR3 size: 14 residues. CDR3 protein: CASSLIGHTGELFF. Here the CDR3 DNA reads TGTGCCAGCAGCTTAATTGGCCACACCGGGGAGCTGTTTTTT.

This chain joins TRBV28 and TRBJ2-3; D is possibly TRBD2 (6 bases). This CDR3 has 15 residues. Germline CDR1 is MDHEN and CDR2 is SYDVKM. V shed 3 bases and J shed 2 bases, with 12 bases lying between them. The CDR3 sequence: CASSFMVAVTDTQYF. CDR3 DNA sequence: TGTGCCAGCAGTTTCATGGTAGCGGTCACAGATACGCAGTATTTT.

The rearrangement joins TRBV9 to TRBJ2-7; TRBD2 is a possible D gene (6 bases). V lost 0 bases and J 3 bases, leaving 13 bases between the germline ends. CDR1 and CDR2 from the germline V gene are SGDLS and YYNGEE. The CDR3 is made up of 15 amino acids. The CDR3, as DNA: TGTGCCAGCAGCGTAGGAGGGTCGGGGGACTACGAGCAGTACTTC. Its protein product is CASSVGGSGDYEQYF.

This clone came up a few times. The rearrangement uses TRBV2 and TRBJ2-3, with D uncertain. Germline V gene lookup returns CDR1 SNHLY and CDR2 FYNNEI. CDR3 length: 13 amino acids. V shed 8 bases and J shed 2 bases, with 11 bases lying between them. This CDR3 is CASARRTTDTQYF. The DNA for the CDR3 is TGTGCCAGCGCTAGGCGGACCACAGATACGCAGTATTTT.

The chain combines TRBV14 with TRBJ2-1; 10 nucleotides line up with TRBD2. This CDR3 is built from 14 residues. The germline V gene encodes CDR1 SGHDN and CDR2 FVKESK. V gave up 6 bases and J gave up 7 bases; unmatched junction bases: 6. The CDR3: CASRAGGPRNEQFF. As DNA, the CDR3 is TGTGCCAGCAGAGCGGGAGGGCCGCGTAATGAGCAGTTCTTC.

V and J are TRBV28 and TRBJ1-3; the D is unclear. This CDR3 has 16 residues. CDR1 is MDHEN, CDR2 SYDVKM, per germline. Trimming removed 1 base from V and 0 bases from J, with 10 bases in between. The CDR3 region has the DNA TGTGCCAGCAGTTTATCCGCCGAAATCTCTGGAAACACCATATATTTT. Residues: CASSLSAEISGNTIYF.

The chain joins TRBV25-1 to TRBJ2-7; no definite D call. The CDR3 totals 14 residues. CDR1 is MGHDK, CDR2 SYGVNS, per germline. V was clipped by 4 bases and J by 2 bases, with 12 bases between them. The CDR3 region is CASSATLPTYEQYF. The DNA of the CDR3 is TGTGCCAGCAGTGCAACTTTGCCAACCTACGAGCAGTACTTC.

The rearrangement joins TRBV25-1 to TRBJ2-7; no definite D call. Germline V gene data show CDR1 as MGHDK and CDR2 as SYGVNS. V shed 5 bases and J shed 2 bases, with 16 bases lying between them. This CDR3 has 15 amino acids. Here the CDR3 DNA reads TGTGCCAGCAGTACCCGGACGGGCCGTGCCTACGAGCAGTACTTC. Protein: CASSTRTGRAYEQYF.

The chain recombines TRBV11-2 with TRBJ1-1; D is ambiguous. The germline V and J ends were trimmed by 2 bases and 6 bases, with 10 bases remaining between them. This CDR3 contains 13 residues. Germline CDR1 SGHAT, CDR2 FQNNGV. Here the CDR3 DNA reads TGTGCCAGCAGCTTAATGGGTTCCTCTGAAGCTTTCTTT. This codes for CASSLMGSSEAFF.

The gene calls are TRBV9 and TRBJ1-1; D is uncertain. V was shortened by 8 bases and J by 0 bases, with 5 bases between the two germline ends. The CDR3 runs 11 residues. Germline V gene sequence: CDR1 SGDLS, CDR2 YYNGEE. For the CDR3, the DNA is TGTGCCAGGGGCTTGAACACTGAAGCTTTCTTT. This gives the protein CARGLNTEAFF.

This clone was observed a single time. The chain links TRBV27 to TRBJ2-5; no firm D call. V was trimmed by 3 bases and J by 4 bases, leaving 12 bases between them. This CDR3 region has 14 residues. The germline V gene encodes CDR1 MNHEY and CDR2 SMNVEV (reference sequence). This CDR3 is CASSFNRIGETQYF. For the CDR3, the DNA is TGTGCCAGCAGTTTTAATAGGATTGGAGAGACCCAGTACTTC.

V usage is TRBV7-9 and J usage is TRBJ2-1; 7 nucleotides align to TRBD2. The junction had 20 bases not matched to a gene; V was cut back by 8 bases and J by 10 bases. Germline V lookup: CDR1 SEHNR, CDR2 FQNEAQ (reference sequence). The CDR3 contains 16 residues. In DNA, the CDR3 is TGTGCCAGCCTTCCTCTTCTAGCGGTTCGAAAGGGGGAGCAGTTCTTC. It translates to CASLPLLAVRKGEQFF.

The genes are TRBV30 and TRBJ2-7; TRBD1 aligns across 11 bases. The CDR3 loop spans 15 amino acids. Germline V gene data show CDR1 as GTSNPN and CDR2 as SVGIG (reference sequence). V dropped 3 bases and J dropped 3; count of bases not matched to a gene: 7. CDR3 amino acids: CAWSPLGTGGYEQYF. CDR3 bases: TGTGCCTGGAGCCCTTTAGGGACAGGGGGCTACGAGCAGTACTTC.

The CDR3 DNA reads TGTGCCAGCAGCCTCGAGGGAAACACCGGGGAGCTGTTTTTT. This sequence encodes CASSLEGNTGELFF. The chain carries TRBV5-6 and TRBJ2-2; possibly TRBD2 for D (5 bases). Germline CDR1 SGHDT, CDR2 YYEEEE. The CDR3 is made up of 14 amino acids. The ends were cut back, 4 bases at V and 2 bases at J, with 9 bases in the middle.

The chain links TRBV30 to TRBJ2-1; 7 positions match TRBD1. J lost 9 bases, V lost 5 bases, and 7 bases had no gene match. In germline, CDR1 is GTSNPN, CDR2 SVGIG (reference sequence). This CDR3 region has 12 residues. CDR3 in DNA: TGTGCCTGGGAGACAGGGAACGGTGAGCAGTTCTTC. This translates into CAWETGNGEQFF.

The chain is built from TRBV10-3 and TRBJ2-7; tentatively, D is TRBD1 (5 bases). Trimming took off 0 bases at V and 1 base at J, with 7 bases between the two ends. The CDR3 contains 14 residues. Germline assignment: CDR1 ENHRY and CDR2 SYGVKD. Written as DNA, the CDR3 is TGTGCCATCAGTGAGTCAGGGGCTTCCTACGAGCAGTACTTC. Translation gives CAISESGASYEQYF.

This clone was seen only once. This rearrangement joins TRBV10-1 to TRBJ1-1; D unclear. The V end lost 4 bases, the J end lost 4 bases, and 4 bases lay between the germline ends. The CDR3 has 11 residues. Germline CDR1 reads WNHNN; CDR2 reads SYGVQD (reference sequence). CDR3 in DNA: TGCGCCAGCAGTGCGGGCACTGAAGCTTTCTTT. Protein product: CASSAGTEAFF.

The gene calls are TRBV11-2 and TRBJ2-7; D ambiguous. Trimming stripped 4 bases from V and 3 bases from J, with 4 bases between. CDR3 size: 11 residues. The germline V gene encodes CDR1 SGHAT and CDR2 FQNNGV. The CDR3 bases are TGTGCCAGCAGCTCGTTCTACGAGCAGTACTTC. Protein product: CASSSFYEQYF.

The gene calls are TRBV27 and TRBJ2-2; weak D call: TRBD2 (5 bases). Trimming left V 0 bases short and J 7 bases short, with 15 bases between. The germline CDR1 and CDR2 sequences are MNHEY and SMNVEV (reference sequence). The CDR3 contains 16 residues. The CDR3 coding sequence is TGTGCCAGCAGTTTATCATTAAGGGAGTATGGCGGGGAGCTGTTTTTT. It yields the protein CASSLSLREYGGELFF.

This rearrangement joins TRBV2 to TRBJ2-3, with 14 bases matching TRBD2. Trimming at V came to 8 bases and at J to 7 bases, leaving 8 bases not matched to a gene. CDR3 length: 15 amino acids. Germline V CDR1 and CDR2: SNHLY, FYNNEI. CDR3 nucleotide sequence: TGTGCCAGCTTATTCGGGACTAGCGGGAGTAATACGCAGTATTTT. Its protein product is CASLFGTSGSNTQYF.

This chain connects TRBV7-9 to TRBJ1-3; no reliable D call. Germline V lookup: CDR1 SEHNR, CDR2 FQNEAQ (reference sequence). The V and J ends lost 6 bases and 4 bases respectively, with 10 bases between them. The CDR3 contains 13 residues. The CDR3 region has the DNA TGTGCCAGCAGTCCACGTTTGGGAAACACCATATATTTT. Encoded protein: CASSPRLGNTIYF.

The CDR3 is CASSQEETSGNMYNEQFF. The CDR3 bases are TGCGCCAGCAGCCAAGAAGAAACTAGCGGGAACATGTACAATGAGCAGTTCTTC. The V gene is TRBV4-1, the J gene TRBJ2-1; 10 positions match TRBD2. The V gene end was trimmed by 0 bases and the J gene end by 4 bases; junction bases not matched to a gene: 9. Germline CDR1 reads MGHRA; CDR2 reads YSYEKL. This CDR3 has 18 residues.

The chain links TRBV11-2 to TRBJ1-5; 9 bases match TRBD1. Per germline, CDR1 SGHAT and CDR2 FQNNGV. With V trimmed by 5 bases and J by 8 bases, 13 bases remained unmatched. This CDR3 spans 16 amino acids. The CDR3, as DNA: TGTGCCAGCAGCCTTAGGGCCCCGGGACAGGGAGAGCCCCAGCATTTT. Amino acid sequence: CASSLRAPGQGEPQHF.

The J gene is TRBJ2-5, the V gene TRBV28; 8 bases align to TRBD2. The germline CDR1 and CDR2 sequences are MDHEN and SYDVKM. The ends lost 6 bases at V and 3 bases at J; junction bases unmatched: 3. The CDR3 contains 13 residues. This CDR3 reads CASRRGGKETQYF. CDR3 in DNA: TGTGCCAGCAGACGGGGGGGGAAAGAGACCCAGTACTTC.

CDR3 sequence: CASSQGTIYEQYF. CDR3 nucleotides: TGTGCCAGCAGCCAAGGGACTATCTACGAGCAGTACTTC. The chain is built from TRBV7-9 and TRBJ2-7; 7 bases match TRBD2. Germline CDR1 SEHNR, CDR2 FQNEAQ (reference sequence). The CDR3 is made up of 13 amino acids. Germline trimming cut 5 bases from V and 3 bases from J; bases unmatched to any gene: 4.